This entry features one TCR beta chain sequence. Authors' processing steps: Amplification of reference gene primers was used by the study to estimate nucleated cell counts. TCRdb's copy holds only in-frame clones and misses some; the assay was immunoSEQ multiplex PCR. The V and J calls and clone size were taken over from that table, and D and trimming were inferred from the DNA. The sample carries 36,000 or so clones, 90% recorded once. This entry belongs to a study of blood T cell repertoires in COVID-19. Background on the study: Sites across the United States, Italy and Spain contributed samples from acute and convalescent COVID-19. T cells, B-cell-depleted T cells, or PBMCs provided the cDNA or gDNA that served as material.

CDR3 length equals 13 residues. Germline CDR1 and CDR2: SGHAT and FQNNGV. Trimming removed 5 bases at V and 4 bases at J, with 11 bases between. The chain links TRBV11-2 to TRBJ2-5, with a tentative D call TRBD1 (6 bases). Sequencing was carried out using peripheral blood. This TCR derives from a human donor in a cohort sampled during active COVID-19. The CDR3 DNA sequence: TGTGCCAGCAGCCAGGGACATAGAGAGACCCAGTACTTC. This codes for CASSQGHRETQYF.